This passage covers 13 T cell receptor beta chains from one sample sequenced in a study of OX40 agonist ivuxolimab in advanced cancers. The data were produced by immunoSEQ multiplex PCR, yet TCRdb's version contains in-frame clones alone and is incomplete. Of 65,000 to 95,000 clones listed, 80% to 90% were seen once; the top ten hold 0.75% to 0.9%. Sequencing was performed on CD4+ or CD8+ T cells sorted from blood, taken in a trial of the OX40 agonist ivuxolimab. The receptors were gathered from an adult with an advanced solid tumor such as melanoma, head and neck, liver or kidney cancer.

This chain links TRBV19 with TRBJ2-7; 11 bases are shared with TRBD1. The germline V gene has CDR1 LNHDA and CDR2 SQIVND (reference sequence). Germline trimming cut 4 bases from V and 9 bases from J; bases unmatched to any gene: 14. This CDR3 contains 16 residues. CDR3 nucleotide sequence: TGTGCCAGTAGTAGATTATCCGGGACAGGGGGAGATGTGCAGTACTTC. Protein sequence: CASSRLSGTGGDVQYF.

The rearrangement uses TRBV12-5 and TRBJ2-7; D tentatively reads TRBD1 or TRBD2 (5 bases each). CDR1 and CDR2 (germline): LGHNT, FRNRAP. Trimming cost V 5 bases and J 4 bases, with 12 bases left between them. The CDR3 runs 13 residues. CDR3: CASGLTGRYEQYF. The CDR3 DNA is TGTGCTAGTGGTCTGACGGGGCGATACGAGCAGTACTTC.

The chain recombines TRBV19 with TRBJ2-7, with 10 bases lining up with TRBD2. The CDR3 runs to 16 residues. V was pared by 3 bases and J by 5 bases, with 10 bases of the junction left unmatched. Germline CDR1 and CDR2: LNHDA and SQIVND (reference sequence). CDR3 nucleotide sequence: TGTGCCAGTAGTATTGTTTTGGCTAGCGGGAGCCACGAGCAGTACTTC. It translates to CASSIVLASGSHEQYF.

V and J are TRBV11-2 and TRBJ2-1; D is uncertain. There are 14 residues in the CDR3. Looked up from germline, CDR1 is SGHAT and CDR2 is FQNNGV. V lost 5 bases, J lost 8 bases, and 16 bases lay in between. CDR3 protein: CASSRRAHSYEQFF. Written as DNA, the CDR3 is TGTGCCAGCAGCAGACGTGCCCACTCGTATGAGCAGTTCTTC.

The rearrangement uses TRBV13 and TRBJ2-3; 10 positions match TRBD2. V was pared by 5 bases and J by 3 bases, with 8 bases of the junction left unmatched. The CDR3 is made up of 16 amino acids. The V gene's germline CDR1 is PRHDT and CDR2 FYEKMQ (reference sequence). The CDR3 loop is CASSPPAGGTTDTQYF. The CDR3 DNA reads as TGTGCCAGCAGCCCTCCAGCGGGAGGGACAACAGATACGCAGTATTTT.

The rearrangement links TRBV7-9 to TRBJ2-1, with 11 bases matching TRBD2. This CDR3 has 18 amino acids. Germline V lookup: CDR1 SEHNR, CDR2 FQNEAQ (reference sequence). V was pared by 5 bases and J by 6 bases, with 15 bases of the junction left unmatched. CDR3 sequence (DNA): TGTGCCAGCAGCCCAAGGGGGACTAGCGGAGGGGGAGGCAATGAGCAGTTCTTC. It encodes CASSPRGTSGGGGNEQFF.

The chain recombines TRBV7-3 with TRBJ2-1, with D possibly being TRBD1 or TRBD2 (6 bases each). V lost 1 base and J 7 bases, leaving 14 bases between the germline ends. The CDR3 has 15 residues. Germline assignment: CDR1 SGHTA and CDR2 FQGTGA. Written as DNA, the CDR3 is TGTGCCAGCAGCTTAATCCCGGGGGCGGGGAATGAGCAGTTCTTC. Translating it yields CASSLIPGAGNEQFF.

The chain couples TRBV11-1 to TRBJ2-3; D is undetermined. The CDR3 is 15 amino acids. V was cut by 1 base and J by 5 bases, with 13 bases left in between. Per the germline V gene, CDR1 is SGHAT and CDR2 is FQDESV (reference sequence). In nucleotides, the CDR3 is TGTGCCAGCAGCTTAGGTAACCCAGCCAGAGATACGCAGTATTTT. This gives the protein CASSLGNPARDTQYF.

This clone has more than one count but fewer than ten. The J gene is TRBJ1-1, the V gene TRBV10-3; D uncertain. This CDR3 is 14 amino acids long. The germline V and J ends were trimmed by 2 bases and 7 bases, with 14 bases remaining between them. The germline V gene has CDR1 ENHRY and CDR2 SYGVKD. CDR3 coding DNA: TGTGCCATCAGTGAGCGGTTCATGGAGAGTGAAGCTTTCTTT. It yields the protein CAISERFMESEAFF.

The V and J genes are TRBV4-3 and TRBJ2-3, with D possibly matching TRBD2 (6 bases). V was trimmed by 0 bases and J by 5 bases, leaving 12 bases between them. The CDR3 runs 15 residues. CDR1 LGHNA and CDR2 YSLEER come from the germline V gene. DNA for the CDR3: TGCGCCAGCAGCCAAGAACCTGGGGGGATAGATACGCAGTATTTT. Translating gives CASSQEPGGIDTQYF.

The chain joins TRBV6-6 to TRBJ2-5; 13 nucleotides agree with TRBD2. V was clipped by 6 bases and J by 1 base; unmatched bases: 5. Per the germline V gene, CDR1 is MNHNY and CDR2 is SVGAGI (reference sequence). This CDR3 has 16 residues. CDR3 amino acids: CASRPGTSGIQETQYF. CDR3 sequence (DNA): TGTGCCAGCAGACCCGGGACTAGCGGGATCCAAGAGACCCAGTACTTC.

This clone has only one observation. The chain uses TRBV2 and TRBJ1-5; TRBD1 matches 7 bases. The V and J ends lost 5 bases and 2 bases, in that order; junction bases with no gene match: 9. Per germline, CDR1 SNHLY and CDR2 FYNNEI. This CDR3 has 16 residues. The chain's CDR3 is CASSPPEGAGNQPQHF. The DNA for the CDR3 is TGTGCCAGCAGTCCTCCGGAGGGGGCGGGCAATCAGCCCCAGCATTTT.

V usage is TRBV7-8 and J usage is TRBJ1-2; D gene ambiguous. The V and J ends lost 1 base and 2 bases respectively, with 11 bases between them. Germline V lookup: CDR1 SGHVS, CDR2 FQNEAQ. The CDR3 runs to 15 residues. Here the CDR3 DNA reads TGTGCCAGCAGCTTAGAATTTGGCGGCAACTATGGCTACACCTTC. The encoded protein is CASSLEFGGNYGYTF. The entire variable domain, with the rest obtained from reference TRBV7-8 and TRBJ1-2, is as follows: GAGVSQSPRYKVAKRGQDVALRCDPISGHVSLFWYQQALGQGPEFLTYFQNEAQLDKSGLPSDRFFAERPEGSVSTLKIQRTQQEDSAVYLCASSLEFGGNYGYTFGSGTRLTVV.